This TCR beta chain originates from a study of T cells after yellow fever vaccination. Broader study findings: Post-booster repertoires again held most primary-vaccination clones (around 95% CD4, roughly 89% CD8). Peaking faster, on day 5 versus 15, the secondary response was nonetheless weaker. Abundant clonotypes from the bulk population could contaminate FACS-sorted repertoires.

At least ten counts were recorded for this clonotype. Its antigen is as yet unknown. CDR3 length equals 16 residues. Trimming pared 1 base from V and 10 bases from J, leaving 22 bases between. Looked up from germline, CDR1 is MGHDK and CDR2 is SYGVNS. UMIs and a universal primer site were added when TCR cDNA was made by 5'RACE template switching. TCRdb reprocessed the 5' RACE reads with MiXCR, giving one entry per CDR3 protein. The repertoire consists of 300,000 to 450,000 distinct CDR3 sequences, with roughly 8.3% occurring once and the leading ten covering 15% to 20%. The sample was PBMCs, taken around 45 days after the first yellow fever vaccination. The V gene is TRBV25-1, the J gene TRBJ1-1; tentatively, D is TRBD1 (6 bases). This receptor was taken from a man aged 18 to 29 who received the YFV17D yellow fever vaccine. The chain's CDR3 is CASSESGSGDSTGAFF. The CDR3 DNA sequence: TGTGCCAGCAGTGAATCAGGGTCAGGGGACTCAACGGGAGCTTTCTTT.